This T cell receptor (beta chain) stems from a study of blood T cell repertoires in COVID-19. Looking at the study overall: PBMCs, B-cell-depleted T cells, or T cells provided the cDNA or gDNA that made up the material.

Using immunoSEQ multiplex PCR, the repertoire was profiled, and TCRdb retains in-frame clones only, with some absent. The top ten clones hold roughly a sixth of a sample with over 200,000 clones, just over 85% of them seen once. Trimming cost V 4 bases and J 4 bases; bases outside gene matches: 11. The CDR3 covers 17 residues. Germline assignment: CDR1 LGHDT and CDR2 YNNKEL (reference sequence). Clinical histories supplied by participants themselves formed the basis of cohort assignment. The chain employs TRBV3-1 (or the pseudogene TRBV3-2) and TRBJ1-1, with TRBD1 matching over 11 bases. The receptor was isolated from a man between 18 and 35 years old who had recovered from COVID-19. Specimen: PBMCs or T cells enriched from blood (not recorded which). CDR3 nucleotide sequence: TGTGCCAGCAGCCTAGGGACAGGGGGAGGTTTGGGCACTGAAGCTTTCTTT. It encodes CASSLGTGGGLGTEAFF.